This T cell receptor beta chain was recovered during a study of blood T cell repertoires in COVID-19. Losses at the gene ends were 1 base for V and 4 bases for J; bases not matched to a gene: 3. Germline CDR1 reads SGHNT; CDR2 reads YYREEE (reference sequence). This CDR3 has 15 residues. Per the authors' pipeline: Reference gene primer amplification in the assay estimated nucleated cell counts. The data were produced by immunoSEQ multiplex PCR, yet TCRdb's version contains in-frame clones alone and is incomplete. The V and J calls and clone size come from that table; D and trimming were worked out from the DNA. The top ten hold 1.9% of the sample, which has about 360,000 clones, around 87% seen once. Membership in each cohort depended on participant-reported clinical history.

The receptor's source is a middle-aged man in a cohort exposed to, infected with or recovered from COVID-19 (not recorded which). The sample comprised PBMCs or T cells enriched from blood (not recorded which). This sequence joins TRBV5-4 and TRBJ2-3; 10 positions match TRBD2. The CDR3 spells CASSLWLAGADTQYF. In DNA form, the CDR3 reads TGTGCCAGCAGCTTGTGGCTAGCGGGAGCAGATACGCAGTATTTT.